The next 10 T cell receptor beta chains were all read from a single sample in a study of identical twins. A single record per CDR3 protein comes from TCRdb applying MiXCR to the 5' RACE reads. The table includes around 480,000 distinct CDR3 sequences, 13% to 15% detected once. The same specimen was also included in a second study, on yellow fever vaccine responses in identical twins.

The material sequenced was CD4+ T cells sorted from blood. All receptors come from a woman between 18 and 29 years old in good health.

This clonotype was seen a handful of times. The chain has TRBV7-9 and TRBJ1-5, with 7 bases that match TRBD1. The CDR3 has 15 residues. Germline V gives CDR1 SEHNR, CDR2 FQNEAQ (reference sequence). V shed 5 bases, J shed 2 bases, and the junction held 6 bases outside the gene matches. The CDR3 loop reads CASSLTGDGNQPQHF. In nucleotides, the CDR3 is TGTGCCAGCAGCCTCACAGGGGACGGCAATCAGCCCCAGCATTTT.

This chain joins TRBV9 and TRBJ2-1; TRBD2 matches 8 bases. Germline-derived CDR1 and CDR2 are SGDLS and YYNGEE. The CDR3 contains 17 residues. V trimming: 3 bases; J trimming: 6 bases; junction bases outside the gene matches: 14. CDR3 in amino acids: CASSAPPGLSGSNEQFF. The CDR3 bases are TGTGCCAGCAGCGCCCCCCCGGGACTAAGCGGGAGCAATGAGCAGTTCTTC.

This clonotype was seen repeatedly, ten times or more. V usage is TRBV12-3 or TRBV12-4 and J usage is TRBJ2-3; 8 nucleotides match TRBD1. Losses at the gene ends were 7 bases for V and 6 bases for J; bases not matched to a gene: 9. The CDR3 is 14 residues long. The CDR3 DNA follows: TGTGCCAGCACCCCAGGGACAGGAAGCGATACGCAGTATTTT. This gives the protein CASTPGTGSDTQYF.

As regards this clonotype: A junction boundary mismatches the germline segment, possibly from a read error. The chain recombines TRBV7-7 with TRBJ2-2; TRBD2 agrees at 9 bases. CDR3 length: 17 residues. Germline loops: CDR1 SSHAT, CDR2 FNYEAQ (reference sequence). The CDR3 DNA reads TGTGCTAGCAGCCCCAAAGCGGGAGGAGGCTATACCGGGGAGCTGTTTTTT. Translated, it gives CASSPKAGGGYTGELFF.

This clonotype was detected once. The J gene is TRBJ2-3, the V gene TRBV11-2; D call uncertain. Germline V gives CDR1 SGHAT, CDR2 FQNNGV. The V and J ends lost 1 base and 3 bases respectively, with 11 bases between them. The length of the CDR3 is 15 residues. The CDR3 coding sequence is TGTGCCAGCAGCTTAGGGTATCCAAGGACAGATACGCAGTATTTT. Translation gives CASSLGYPRTDTQYF. Using reference TRBV11-2 and TRBJ2-3 for the parts outside the CDR3, the full variable domain is EAGVAQSPRYKIIEKRQSVAFWCNPISGHATLYWYQQILGQGPKLLIQFQNNGVVDDSQLPKDRFSAERLKGVDSTLKIQPAKLEDSAVYLCASSLGYPRTDTQYFGPGTRLTVL.

The chain uses TRBV24-1 and TRBJ2-3, with D perhaps being TRBD1 or TRBD2 (6 bases each). Germline V gives CDR1 KGHDR, CDR2 SFDVKD. V gave up 9 bases and J gave up 0 bases, with 9 bases separating them. The CDR3 consists of 13 residues. The CDR3 sequence is CATRRGSTDTQYF. CDR3 DNA: TGTGCCACCCGGAGGGGGAGCACAGATACGCAGTATTTT.

This clonotype was detected a few times. The V gene is TRBV12-3 or TRBV12-4, the J gene TRBJ2-5; D might be TRBD2 (6 bases). The CDR3 consists of 16 residues. V lost 1 base to trimming and J lost 4 bases, with 16 bases between them. The CDR3, as DNA: TGTGCCAGCAGTTTAGTTCTGGGAGGATCGGGAGAGACCCAGTACTTC. This gives the protein CASSLVLGGSGETQYF.

The chain has TRBV6-5 and TRBJ2-4; D is uncertain. This CDR3 is 15 amino acids long. Germline assignment: CDR1 MNHEY and CDR2 SVGAGI. Deletions cut 0 bases from V and 3 bases from J, with 9 bases between. CDR3 bases: TGTGCCAGCAGTTACTCAGAGAGTCTCAAAAACATTCAGTACTTC. Its protein product is CASSYSESLKNIQYF.

A few counts support this clonotype. The V call is TRBV2, the J call TRBJ2-1; 9 bases are shared with TRBD1. The CDR3 spans 18 residues. The V and J ends lost 6 bases and 12 bases, in that order; junction bases with no gene match: 24. Germline values: CDR1 SNHLY, CDR2 FYNNEI. CDR3: CASSADRGGSVARGVQFF. Written as DNA, the CDR3 is TGTGCCAGCAGCGCGGACAGGGGAGGTTCGGTAGCGAGAGGCGTGCAGTTCTTC.

The V and J genes are TRBV5-6 and TRBJ2-5; 9 bases match TRBD2. Germline V gene sequence: CDR1 SGHDT, CDR2 YYEEEE. The junction had 11 bases not matched to a gene; V was cut back by 2 bases and J by 3 bases. CDR3 length equals 17 residues. This CDR3 is CASSLNTGTSSKETQYF. In nucleotides, the CDR3 is TGTGCCAGCAGCTTAAACACCGGGACTAGCTCGAAAGAGACCCAGTACTTC.